The 31 T cell receptor beta chains given below trace back to one sample, sequenced in a study of cytomegalovirus exposure and HLA in healthy donors. The PCR had 60 Vbeta and 13 Jbeta primers. Assay used: immunoSEQ multiplex PCR; TCRdb lists only in-frame clones, some missing. The table has 150,000 to 200,000 clones, roughly 73% seen once. Sequences were obtained from PBMCs. Receptors originate from a female donor in good health and CMV-seronegative.

This chain uses TRBV14 with TRBJ2-3; the match to TRBD2 covers 9 bases. CDR1 SGHDN and CDR2 FVKESK come from the germline V gene. J was trimmed by 2 bases and V by 1 base; bases with no gene match: 7. This CDR3 has 17 amino acids. CDR3: CASSQGLTSGNTDTQYF. CDR3 bases: TGTGCCAGCAGCCAAGGTCTGACTAGCGGAAACACAGATACGCAGTATTTT.

The chain couples TRBV7-8 to TRBJ1-3; TRBD1 is a possible D gene (5 bases). Germline V lookup: CDR1 SGHVS, CDR2 FQNEAQ. This CDR3 comprises 15 residues. V lost 5 bases and J 2 bases, leaving 13 bases between the germline ends. The CDR3 sequence is CASSPRDYPGNTIYF. The CDR3 DNA is TGTGCCAGCAGCCCCAGGGACTACCCTGGAAACACCATATATTTT.

CDR3 bases: TGCGCCAGCAGCCAAGGTTTGGAGTACGAGCAGTACTTC. Translated, it gives CASSQGLEYEQYF. The chain has TRBV4-3 and TRBJ2-7; D gene uncertain. This CDR3 is built from 13 residues. Between the trimmed V and J ends, which lost 1 base and 4 bases, there was a span of 8 bases. Germline CDR1 and CDR2: LGHNA and YSLEER.

The chain uses TRBV7-3 and TRBJ2-1; 8 positions agree with TRBD2. After removal of 1 base from V and 5 bases from J, the junction contained 4 bases not matched to a gene. The CDR3 is made up of 15 amino acids. Germline loops: CDR1 SGHTA, CDR2 FQGTGA. The CDR3 reads CASSLRGLVNNEQFF. CDR3 nucleotides: TGTGCCAGCAGCTTAAGGGGACTAGTGAACAATGAGCAGTTCTTC.

This chain uses TRBV11-1 with TRBJ2-5; a possible D gene is TRBD2 (6 bases). CDR3 length: 13 residues. Germline CDR1 reads SGHAT; CDR2 reads FQDESV (reference sequence). Trimming cost V 10 bases and J 3 bases, with 15 bases left between them. CDR3 DNA sequence: TGTGCCATTCTCAGGAGGGGCGAAGAGACCCAGTACTTC. Its protein product is CAILRRGEETQYF.

The chain recombines TRBV6-6 with TRBJ1-2; tentative D call: TRBD1 (5 bases). Germline CDR1 and CDR2: MNHNY and SVGAGI (reference sequence). The CDR3 is 13 amino acids. Trimming took off 4 bases at V and 8 bases at J, with 14 bases between the two ends. In DNA form, the CDR3 reads TGTGCCAGCAGTTGGGACTCCTCGGAGGGCTACACCTTC. Translated: CASSWDSSEGYTF.

The chain links TRBV6-5 to TRBJ1-2; 7 nucleotides agree with TRBD1. Germline loops: CDR1 MNHEY, CDR2 SVGAGI. The CDR3 length is 15 residues. The junction had 16 bases not matched to a gene; V was cut back by 7 bases and J by 8 bases. As DNA, the CDR3 is TGTGCCAGCATTGGCGTGCGACAGGGTTTAGGGGGCTACACCTTC. It encodes CASIGVRQGLGGYTF.

V is TRBV4-3 and J is TRBJ2-1, with D possibly TRBD1 on 5 matching bases. Germline loops: CDR1 LGHNA, CDR2 YSLEER. V gave up 0 bases and J gave up 1 base, with 10 bases separating them. The CDR3 runs to 16 residues. The chain's CDR3 is CASSQEPRGSYNEQFF. The CDR3 nucleotides are TGCGCCAGCAGCCAAGAGCCAAGGGGATCCTACAATGAGCAGTTCTTC.

V is TRBV10-3 and J is TRBJ2-1; the match to TRBD2 covers 9 bases. After removal of 0 bases from V and 5 bases from J, the junction contained 8 bases not matched to a gene. The germline V gene encodes CDR1 ENHRY and CDR2 SYGVKD. This CDR3 has 17 residues. The CDR3 DNA reads TGTGCCATCAGTGAGTCAGGGGCTAGCGGGGACAACAATGAGCAGTTCTTC. This translates into CAISESGASGDNNEQFF.

The chain carries TRBV6-6 and TRBJ2-5, with D hard to call. Matching the DNA end better, TRBJ2-7 makes the J call doubtful. Germline lookup yields CDR1 MNHNY and CDR2 SVGAGI (reference sequence). This CDR3 region has 15 residues. The CDR3 DNA is TGTGCCAGCAGTTACTCCGGCGGCGGCTCCTACGAGCAGTACTTC. Its translation: CASSYSGGGSYEQYF.

CDR3 loop: CASSSPTSGHTDTQYF. The DNA of the CDR3 is TGTGCCAGCAGCTCGCCGACTAGCGGGCACACAGATACGCAGTATTTT. The chain joins TRBV13 to TRBJ2-3, with TRBD2 matching over 10 bases. CDR3 length equals 16 residues. Germline lookup yields CDR1 PRHDT and CDR2 FYEKMQ (reference sequence). The ends lost 4 bases at V and 2 bases at J; junction bases unmatched: 6.

This clone was seen once. The chain joins TRBV10-1 to TRBJ2-1, with D perhaps TRBD2 (5 bases). CDR1 is WNHNN, CDR2 SYGVQD, per germline (reference sequence). This CDR3 region has 13 residues. The V end was cut by 2 bases, the J end by 15 bases, with 17 bases between. CDR3 in amino acids: CASSEGPGMDPFF. CDR3 DNA: TGCGCCAGCAGTGAGGGTCCGGGAATGGACCCGTTCTTC.

The chain is built from TRBV9 and TRBJ1-3; 7 nucleotides line up with TRBD1. V shed 2 bases, J shed 0 bases, and the junction held 8 bases outside the gene matches. This CDR3 has 17 residues. CDR1 SGDLS and CDR2 YYNGEE come from the germline V gene. This CDR3 is CASSVTGTVLSGNTIYF. The DNA for the CDR3 is TGTGCCAGCAGCGTTACCGGGACAGTACTCTCTGGAAACACCATATATTTT. Full variable domain (missing parts from reference TRBV9 and TRBJ1-3): DSGVTQTPKHLITATGQRVTLRCSPRSGDLSVYWYQQSLDQGLQFLIQYYNGEERAKGNILERFSAQQFPDLHSELNLSSLELGDSALYFCASSVTGTVLSGNTIYFGEGSWLTVV.

The chain has TRBV7-8 and TRBJ1-2, with 7 bases lining up with TRBD1. Germline V gene data show CDR1 as SGHVS and CDR2 as FQNEAQ. V was clipped by 4 bases and J by 8 bases; unmatched bases: 10. The CDR3 runs 14 residues. CDR3 sequence (DNA): TGTGCCAGCAGCTCTATCGACAGGGACGGAGGCTACACCTTC. Its protein is CASSSIDRDGGYTF.

The chain is built from TRBV7-8 and TRBJ1-5; D ambiguous. This CDR3 has 17 residues. Trimming pared 4 bases from V and 6 bases from J, leaving 22 bases between. Per the germline V gene, CDR1 is SGHVS and CDR2 is FQNEAQ. The CDR3 sequence is CASSSPLALRDSQPQHF. CDR3 coding DNA: TGTGCCAGCAGCTCCCCCTTGGCGTTACGGGATAGTCAGCCCCAGCATTTT.

This chain joins TRBV29-1 and TRBJ2-1, with no clear D. Germline CDR1 reads SQVTM; CDR2 reads ANQGSEA. V was shortened by 4 bases and J by 4 bases, with 8 bases between the two germline ends. The CDR3 sequence is 12 residues long. CDR3 DNA: TGCAGCGTTGTTGCCGGGTACAATGAGCAGTTCTTC. Protein sequence: CSVVAGYNEQFF.

The genes are TRBV2 and TRBJ2-7; 9 bases line up with TRBD2. Unmatched junction bases numbered 12, after V lost 1 base and J lost 5 bases. This CDR3 spans 17 amino acids. Germline V gene sequence: CDR1 SNHLY, CDR2 FYNNEI. The CDR3 sequence: CASSEEMTRGGLDEQYF. As DNA, the CDR3 is TGTGCCAGCAGTGAAGAAATGACGCGGGGGGGCCTGGACGAGCAGTACTTC.

This clone was recorded once. The chain couples TRBV4-2 to TRBJ2-5; TRBD1 matches at 9 bases. CDR3 length: 15 residues. Germline V lookup: CDR1 LGHNA, CDR2 YNFKEQ. The V gene end was trimmed by 4 bases and the J gene end by 4 bases; junction bases not matched to a gene: 7. The CDR3 sequence is CASSPSGQGVETQYF. As DNA, the CDR3 is TGTGCCAGCAGCCCTTCGGGACAGGGAGTAGAGACCCAGTACTTC.

The chain carries TRBV6-1 and TRBJ1-4, with D hard to call. The CDR3 length is 14 residues. V lost 2 bases and J 6 bases, leaving 10 bases between the germline ends. Germline lookup yields CDR1 MNHNS and CDR2 SASEGT. As DNA, the CDR3 is TGTGCCAGCAGTGAATCAAGGGAGTATGAAAAACTGTTTTTT. It is translated as CASSESREYEKLFF.

The chain is built from TRBV29-1 and TRBJ2-2; 10 bases fit TRBD2. The CDR3 has 14 amino acids. V gave up 7 bases and J gave up 3 bases; unmatched junction bases: 5. Germline loops: CDR1 SQVTM, CDR2 ANQGSEA. DNA of the CDR3: TGCAGCGCTGCCGGACTAGCGGACACCGGGGAGCTGTTTTTT. This sequence encodes CSAAGLADTGELFF.

The rearrangement links TRBV28 to TRBJ1-1; 9 bases are shared with TRBD1. Germline lookup yields CDR1 MDHEN and CDR2 SYDVKM. V lost 4 bases, J lost 4 bases, and 7 bases stayed unmatched. The CDR3 loop spans 15 amino acids. The CDR3 DNA follows: TGTGCCAGCAGTTCCTACAGGGGGCCTATCACTGAAGCTTTCTTT. As protein: CASSSYRGPITEAFF.

The chain uses TRBV7-2 and TRBJ1-5; D not certain. Germline assignment: CDR1 SGHTA and CDR2 FQGNSA. V lost 4 bases and J lost 7, with 11 bases in between. The CDR3 runs 13 residues. DNA of the CDR3: TGTGCCAGCAGCTCGCCCCGGGGACAGCCCCAGCATTTT. Its translation is CASSSPRGQPQHF.

This chain joins TRBV9 and TRBJ2-3; TRBD1 might be the D (6 bases). Germline V gene data show CDR1 as SGDLS and CDR2 as YYNGEE. This CDR3 spans 14 amino acids. Between the trimmed V and J ends, which lost 4 bases and 4 bases, there was a span of 13 bases. This CDR3 is CASSSSGAADTQYF. The CDR3 coding sequence is TGTGCCAGCAGCTCTTCAGGGGCCGCAGATACGCAGTATTTT. Using reference TRBV9 and TRBJ2-3 for the parts outside the CDR3, the full variable domain is DSGVTQTPKHLITATGQRVTLRCSPRSGDLSVYWYQQSLDQGLQFLIQYYNGEERAKGNILERFSAQQFPDLHSELNLSSLELGDSALYFCASSSSGAADTQYFGPGTRLTVL.

The CDR3, as DNA: TGTGCCAGCAGTGCATTTGAGGGGGGGGGAACTGAAGCTTTCTTT. It specifies CASSAFEGGGTEAFF. The V gene is TRBV6-5, the J gene TRBJ1-1; D perhaps matches TRBD1 (6 bases). V lost 5 bases, J lost 5 bases, and 18 bases lay in between. CDR1 is MNHEY and CDR2 is SVGAGI in the germline V gene. This CDR3 spans 15 amino acids.

As concerns this clone: Germline and junction disagree at one end, which may indicate a read error. V usage is TRBV28 and J usage is TRBJ1-1; D not resolved. CDR1 is MDHEN and CDR2 is SYDVKM in the germline V gene. This CDR3 contains 11 residues. The CDR3 region has the DNA TGTGCCAGCAGCAATTCCGCCCGACACGCTTTT. This encodes CASSNSARHAF.

The chain has TRBV2 and TRBJ1-5, with 8 bases identical to TRBD1. V lost 7 bases, J lost 3 bases, and 2 bases stayed unmatched. This CDR3 spans 13 amino acids. The germline gives CDR1 SNHLY, CDR2 FYNNEI. The CDR3 region is CASKTGANQPQHF. CDR3 coding DNA: TGTGCCAGCAAGACAGGGGCCAATCAGCCCCAGCATTTT.

The chain is built from TRBV7-2 and TRBJ2-5, with D perhaps matching TRBD2 (5 bases). Germline loops: CDR1 SGHTA, CDR2 FQGNSA. The CDR3 runs to 14 residues. Trimming left V 3 bases short and J 4 bases short, with 12 bases between. CDR3 nucleotides: TGTGCCAGCAGCTTTAGCCTTCGGGGAGAGACCCAGTACTTC. Translation: CASSFSLRGETQYF.

This chain links TRBV4-1 with TRBJ1-1; 7 bases agree with TRBD1. After removal of 1 base from V and 10 bases from J, the junction contained 9 bases not matched to a gene. The germline V gene encodes CDR1 MGHRA and CDR2 YSYEKL. This CDR3 is 14 amino acids long. CDR3 in DNA: TGCGCCAGCAGCCAAGCTGTGGTAGGGGGCGCAGCTTTCTTT. Its protein product is CASSQAVVGGAAFF.

On this clone: A junction boundary mismatches the germline segment, possibly from a read error. The chain couples TRBV4-3 to TRBJ2-7; 8 bases are shared with TRBD1. In germline, CDR1 is LGHNA, CDR2 YSLEER. The CDR3 is 15 amino acids. The CDR3 here is CASSQTGTGPYKQYF. CDR3 coding DNA: TGCGCCAGCAGCCAAACCGGGACAGGACCCTACAAGCAGTACTTC.

CDR3 region: CASRVGQGYTDTQYF. Written as DNA, the CDR3 is TGTGCCAGCAGGGTGGGACAGGGTTACACAGATACGCAGTATTTT. The J gene is TRBJ2-3, the V gene TRBV2; 9 bases fit TRBD1. This CDR3 has 15 amino acids. Germline CDR1 and CDR2: SNHLY and FYNNEI. V gave up 6 bases and J gave up 2 bases; unmatched junction bases: 6. Full variable domain (remainder filled in from reference TRBV2 and TRBJ2-3): EPEVTQTPSHQVTQMGQEVILRCVPISNHLYFYWYRQILGQKVEFLVSFYNNEISEKSEIFDDQFSVERPDGSNFTLKIRSTKLEDSAMYFCASRVGQGYTDTQYFGPGTRLTVL.

The J gene is TRBJ2-7, the V gene TRBV28; TRBD2 is a possible D gene (6 bases). The CDR3 is made up of 16 amino acids. Germline V gene data show CDR1 as MDHEN and CDR2 as SYDVKM. Trimming shortened V by 4 bases and J by 3 bases, and 19 bases separated the two germline ends. Here the CDR3 DNA reads TGTGCCAGCAGTTCCGGAGGGCCAATTGGTGACTACGAGCAGTACTTC. It encodes CASSSGGPIGDYEQYF.